This T cell receptor (beta chain) is drawn from a study of T cells in Graves' hyperthyroidism and ophthalmopathy. As for the study in general: Before treatment of any kind, peripheral blood was taken at initial diagnosis.

Amplified regions were TCR beta CDR3 sequences from RNA transcripts. Researchers ran a first-round RT-PCR on the TCR CDR3 using the HTBI primer set. Using its own MiXCR run on the multiplex PCR reads, TCRdb lists one record per CDR3 protein. The data show under 400,000 distinct CDR3 sequences, with approximately 17% seen just once and approximately 33% held by the top ten. Per germline, CDR1 GTSNPN and CDR2 SVGIG (reference sequence). Trimming left V 0 bases short and J 7 bases short, with 10 bases between. The CDR3 totals 14 residues. This clonotype was seen repeatedly, ten times or more. The antigen remains unidentified. Study observations and caveats: Blood also held most thyroid clonotypes expanded beyond 0.001.

The origin of this receptor is a man aged 25 to 45 with Graves' hyperthyroidism. Sequenced sample: blood. The chain links TRBV30 to TRBJ1-6; D is unresolved. CDR3 region: CAWSVGSANSPLHF. The CDR3 region has the DNA TGTGCCTGGAGTGTAGGCAGTGCAAATTCACCCCTCCACTTT.